Following are 31 T cell receptor beta chains from one sample sequenced in a study of T-cell memory formation after mild COVID-19. MiXCR was run by TCRdb on the 5' RACE reads, yielding one entry per CDR3 protein. In the table there are just under 350,000 distinct CDR3 sequences, roughly 13% of which are singletons. The sequenced sample was PBMCs or a T cell subset sorted from them (not recorded which). Receptors originate from a man aged 18 to 29 who had mild COVID-19 (a few samples of this study predate the infection). Cell type and time point are not known.

This clonotype was detected ten times or more. This chain joins TRBV5-1 and TRBJ2-1; 8 nucleotides line up with TRBD2. V was clipped by 0 bases and J by 9 bases; unmatched bases: 5. Germline V gives CDR1 SGHRS, CDR2 YFSETQ. The CDR3 length is 14 residues. CDR3 amino acids: CASSLVGGATEQFF. In nucleotides, the CDR3 is TGCGCCAGCAGCTTGGTCGGGGGGGCTACTGAGCAGTTCTTC.

This chain links TRBV4-3 with TRBJ1-1; 10 bases fit TRBD1. Germline CDR1 reads LGHNA; CDR2 reads YSLEER. The V and J ends lost 4 bases and 4 bases, in that order; junction bases with no gene match: 12. This CDR3 spans 17 amino acids. CDR3 in DNA: TGCGCCAGCAGCCGCGAAGACCCCCGGACAGGGGGCACTGAAGCTTTCTTT. This encodes CASSREDPRTGGTEAFF.

This clonotype has ten or more counts. This sequence joins TRBV5-1 and TRBJ2-5; no firm D call. CDR1 SGHRS and CDR2 YFSETQ come from the germline V gene. The CDR3 sequence is 13 residues long. Trimming took off 1 base at V and 1 base at J, with 5 bases between the two ends. The DNA for the CDR3 is TGCGCCAGCAGCTTGTTTAGCCAAGAGACCCAGTACTTC. Translation: CASSLFSQETQYF.

This clonotype was seen more than once but under ten times. The chain employs TRBV9 and TRBJ1-6; maybe TRBD1 (6 bases). There are 15 residues in the CDR3. V was pared by 2 bases and J by 5 bases, with 11 bases between. The germline V gene has CDR1 SGDLS and CDR2 YYNGEE. The CDR3, as DNA: TGTGCCAGCAGCGTGTCCGGGGGCCATAATTCACCCCTCCACTTT. Its protein product is CASSVSGGHNSPLHF.

The chain is built from TRBV5-6 and TRBJ2-3, with unresolved D. The V and J ends lost 9 bases and 5 bases respectively, with 13 bases between them. This CDR3 has 12 amino acids. Germline assignment: CDR1 SGHDT and CDR2 YYEEEE. Here the CDR3 reads CATGLGLDTQYF. CDR3 sequence (DNA): TGTGCCACCGGGCTCGGTTTAGATACGCAGTATTTT.

This clonotype came up many times. The chain has TRBV28 and TRBJ1-5; 8 nucleotides agree with TRBD1. CDR3 size: 15 residues. Trimming at V came to 6 bases and at J to 6 bases, leaving 10 bases not matched to a gene. Germline loops: CDR1 MDHEN, CDR2 SYDVKM. CDR3 residues: CASSLGGQDPQPQHF. The CDR3 region has the DNA TGTGCCAGCAGCCTGGGGGGACAGGATCCTCAGCCCCAGCATTTT. The variable domain in full, completed from reference TRBV28 and TRBJ1-5, reads DVKVTQSSRYLVKRTGEKVFLECVQDMDHENMFWYRQDPGLGLRLIYFSYDVKMKEKGDIPEGYSVSREKKERFSLILESASTNQTSMYLCASSLGGQDPQPQHFGDGTRLSIL.

In its sample, this clonotype was seen a few times. The CDR3 nucleotides are TGCAGCGTTGAACTGTGGGCCGGGGCCAACGTCCTGACTTTC. It is translated as CSVELWAGANVLTF. This chain links TRBV29-1 with TRBJ2-6, with D uncertain. The CDR3 length is 14 residues. Germline CDR1 SQVTM, CDR2 ANQGSEA. V gave up 2 bases and J gave up 4 bases, with 9 bases separating them.

The V call is TRBV9, the J call TRBJ2-4; 11 bases are shared with TRBD2. The V gene's germline CDR1 is SGDLS and CDR2 YYNGEE. With 3 bases clipped from V and 9 bases from J, the junction kept 8 bases outside the gene matches. This CDR3 has 15 residues. The CDR3 spells CASSADSGGDGIQYF. The CDR3 DNA follows: TGTGCCAGCAGCGCGGATAGCGGGGGGGACGGCATTCAGTACTTC.

This clonotype has a handful of counts. The rearrangement uses TRBV5-1 and TRBJ1-4, with TRBD1 identical over 9 bases. Germline CDR1 SGHRS, CDR2 YFSETQ. The J segment lost 9 bases and the V segment lost 3 bases, leaving 6 bases of the junction unmatched. This CDR3 is 14 amino acids long. CDR3 sequence reads: CASSSQGAGKKLFF. The CDR3 DNA follows: TGCGCCAGCAGCTCACAGGGGGCAGGAAAAAAACTGTTTTTT.

This clonotype was counted only a few times. The chain has TRBV6-6 and TRBJ2-5; maybe TRBD1 (6 bases). From germline, CDR1 is MNHNY and CDR2 SVGAGI (reference sequence). Trimming shortened V by 2 bases and J by 4 bases, and 14 bases separated the two germline ends. The CDR3 loop spans 15 amino acids. As DNA, the CDR3 is TGTGCCAGCAGTTACAACAGGGCCCCAGGAGAGACCCAGTACTTC. Translated, it gives CASSYNRAPGETQYF.

This clonotype was picked up a small number of times. This chain connects TRBV4-3 to TRBJ2-3; either TRBD1 or TRBD2 may supply D (6 bases each). Trimming cost V 1 base and J 4 bases, with 15 bases left between them. CDR1 LGHNA and CDR2 YSLEER come from the germline V gene. The CDR3 spans 16 residues. The CDR3: CASSQGSGGPADTQYF. As DNA, the CDR3 is TGCGCCAGCAGCCAAGGTTCCGGGGGCCCCGCAGATACGCAGTATTTT.

The table lists this clonotype with a few counts. This sequence joins TRBV6-5 and TRBJ2-7; D gene uncertain. There are 14 residues in the CDR3. Per germline, CDR1 MNHEY and CDR2 SVGAGI. The V end was cut by 6 bases, the J end by 0 bases, with 12 bases between. This chain's CDR3 is CASRRRPGSYEQYF. The CDR3 nucleotides are TGTGCCAGCAGGCGACGGCCCGGCTCCTACGAGCAGTACTTC.

This clonotype was picked up a small number of times. This chain joins TRBV4-1 and TRBJ2-1, with 11 bases matching TRBD2. Germline CDR1 is MGHRA and CDR2 is YSYEKL. The CDR3 is 16 residues long. Trimming at V came to 4 bases and at J to 2 bases, leaving 4 bases not matched to a gene. The CDR3, as DNA: TGCGCCAGCAGCCGTACGACTAGCGGGGCCTACAATGAGCAGTTCTTC. Residues: CASSRTTSGAYNEQFF.

This clonotype was counted many times. The chain employs TRBV7-2 and TRBJ2-2, with D unresolved. The CDR3 length is 15 residues. The V gene lost 0 bases and the J gene lost 2 bases, with 7 bases spanning the gap. Germline CDR1 is SGHTA and CDR2 is FQGNSA. The CDR3 nucleotides are TGTGCCAGCAGCTTAGCGAACAGAAACACCGGGGAGCTGTTTTTT. Translation: CASSLANRNTGELFF.

The CDR3 DNA reads as TGTGCCAGCAGCAACCCCGCGGACCTGAACACTGAAGCTTTCTTT. Amino acid sequence: CASSNPADLNTEAFF. This chain connects TRBV7-6 to TRBJ1-1; D gene ambiguous. The CDR3 contains 15 residues. The V end lost 5 bases, the J end lost 0 bases, and 13 bases lay between the germline ends. CDR1 SGHVS and CDR2 FNYEAQ come from the germline V gene. Full variable domain (rest looked up from reference TRBV7-6 and TRBJ1-1): GAGVSQSPRYKVTKRGQDVALRCDPISGHVSLYWYRQALGQGPEFLTYFNYEAQQDKSGLPNDRFSAERPEGSISTLTIQRTEQRDSAMYRCASSNPADLNTEAFFGQGTRLTVV.

This clonotype was found a few times. The chain couples TRBV5-1 to TRBJ2-1, with TRBD2 matching 9 bases. The CDR3 covers 15 residues. Germline assignment: CDR1 SGHRS and CDR2 YFSETQ. V dropped 1 base and J dropped 7; count of bases not matched to a gene: 6. The CDR3 here is CASSLLAGVGNEQFF. The CDR3 bases are TGCGCCAGCAGCTTGTTAGCGGGGGTAGGTAATGAGCAGTTCTTC.

This clonotype came up many times. CDR3 sequence reads: CASGGTGSSEAFF. The CDR3 region has the DNA TGTGCCAGCGGGGGGACAGGGTCCTCTGAAGCTTTCTTT. The rearrangement joins TRBV6-5 to TRBJ1-1, with TRBD1 identical over 9 bases. The length of the CDR3 is 13 residues. The ends lost 8 bases at V and 6 bases at J; junction bases unmatched: 7. CDR1 is MNHEY and CDR2 is SVGAGI in the germline V gene.

V usage is TRBV7-3 and J usage is TRBJ2-5, with 7 bases fitting TRBD2. Unmatched junction bases numbered 3, after V lost 3 bases and J lost 5 bases. CDR1 is SGHTA and CDR2 is FQGTGA in the germline V gene. The CDR3 sequence is 13 residues long. The CDR3 protein is CASSLWGGETQYF. The CDR3 DNA follows: TGTGCCAGCAGCTTGTGGGGAGGGGAGACCCAGTACTTC.

This chain joins TRBV10-3 and TRBJ1-1, with 12 bases aligning to TRBD1. The CDR3 has 14 residues. Germline V CDR1 and CDR2: ENHRY, SYGVKD. The trim removed 6 bases at V and 6 bases at J, leaving 5 bases unmatched. CDR3 coding DNA: TGTGCCATCAGGGGGACAGGGGGCTTCTCTGAAGCTTTCTTT. Translation: CAIRGTGGFSEAFF.

A few counts support this clonotype. The chain recombines TRBV5-1 with TRBJ2-3, with 12 positions matching TRBD2. The junction had 5 bases not matched to a gene; V was cut back by 4 bases and J by 2 bases. This CDR3 contains 16 residues. Germline assignment: CDR1 SGHRS and CDR2 YFSETQ. DNA for the CDR3: TGCGCCAGCAGCCCTCTAGCGGGGGGGGCCACAGATACGCAGTATTTT. It translates to CASSPLAGGATDTQYF.

Ten or more counts support this clonotype. The V and J genes are TRBV20-1 and TRBJ2-1, with 7 positions matching TRBD2. Trimming at V came to 1 base and at J to 5 bases, leaving 5 bases not matched to a gene. CDR1 is DFQATT and CDR2 is SNEGSKA in the germline V gene (reference sequence). The CDR3 has 14 residues. This CDR3 reads CSARVASGNNEQFF. The CDR3 DNA reads TGCAGTGCTAGAGTGGCTAGCGGCAACAATGAGCAGTTCTTC.

The CDR3 bases are TGTGCCAGCAGCTTGGTCCTCCCCCCCCTCCACTTT. Translated: CASSLVLPPLHF. This chain uses TRBV5-5 with TRBJ1-6; D not resolved. V was shortened by 0 bases and J by 13 bases, with 8 bases between the two germline ends. Germline V gives CDR1 SGHKS, CDR2 YYEKEE (reference sequence). This CDR3 spans 12 amino acids.

This clonotype occurred many times. The CDR3 DNA is TGCGCCAGCAGCCAAGGGGACGCAGGGTCCTACGAGCAGTACGTC. This gives the protein CASSQGDAGSYEQYV. V gene TRBV4-1 combines with J gene TRBJ2-7; D is tentatively TRBD1 or TRBD2 (5 bases each). Germline CDR1 reads MGHRA; CDR2 reads YSYEKL. V shed 1 base and J shed 1 base, with 11 bases lying between them. This CDR3 has 15 residues.

The sample holds a few counts of this clonotype. V and J are TRBV7-9 and TRBJ1-1, with 9 nucleotides matching TRBD1. Per germline, CDR1 SEHNR and CDR2 FQNEAQ (reference sequence). J gave up 5 bases and V 5 bases, and 6 bases lay outside the gene matches. The length of the CDR3 is 14 residues. CDR3 sequence reads: CASSTTGGVTEAFF. The DNA for the CDR3 is TGTGCCAGCAGCACGACAGGGGGGGTTACTGAAGCTTTCTTT. The full variable domain, with the rest looked up from reference TRBV7-9 and TRBJ1-1, is DTGVSQNPRHKITKRGQNVTFRCDPISEHNRLYWYRQTLGQGPEFLTYFQNEAQLEKSRLLSDRFSAERPKGSFSTLEIQRTEQGDSAMYLCASSTTGGVTEAFFGQGTRLTVV.

The genes are TRBV12-3 or TRBV12-4 and TRBJ2-5, with D tentatively TRBD2 (6 bases). V was shortened by 2 bases and J by 3 bases, with 19 bases between the two germline ends. This CDR3 has 17 amino acids. CDR3 bases: TGTGCCAGCAGTTTATGGTATGGGGGAGGCCCCAAAGAGACCCAGTACTTC. As protein: CASSLWYGGGPKETQYF.

The V gene is TRBV9, the J gene TRBJ1-1, with TRBD1 as a possible D gene (5 bases). Trimming took off 0 bases at V and 1 base at J, with 7 bases between the two ends. Germline CDR1 reads SGDLS; CDR2 reads YYNGEE. The CDR3 sequence is 14 residues long. The CDR3 region is CASSVVGGNTEAFF. The DNA of the CDR3 is TGTGCCAGCAGCGTAGTGGGGGGGAACACTGAAGCTTTCTTT. Together with reference TRBV9 and TRBJ1-1, the CDR3 gives the full variable domain: DSGVTQTPKHLITATGQRVTLRCSPRSGDLSVYWYQQSLDQGLQFLIQYYNGEERAKGNILERFSAQQFPDLHSELNLSSLELGDSALYFCASSVVGGNTEAFFGQGTRLTVV.

This chain connects TRBV30 to TRBJ2-3, with D uncertain. Germline values: CDR1 GTSNPN, CDR2 SVGIG (reference sequence). Trimming cost V 5 bases and J 0 bases, with 12 bases left between them. The CDR3 runs 14 residues. This CDR3 reads CAWVPRISTDTQYF. The DNA of the CDR3 is TGTGCCTGGGTACCGCGAATTAGCACAGATACGCAGTATTTT.

This clonotype has only a few counts. The chain links TRBV4-3 to TRBJ1-2; no definite D call. The V and J ends lost 0 bases and 8 bases respectively, with 16 bases between them. Germline CDR1 LGHNA, CDR2 YSLEER. This CDR3 region has 15 residues. Here the CDR3 DNA reads TGCGCCAGCAGCCAAGATGTTGTTAGGCCCGGGGGCTACACCTTC. It codes for CASSQDVVRPGGYTF.

This clonotype was found a few times. This rearrangement joins TRBV6-2 or TRBV6-3 to TRBJ2-7; TRBD1 matches at 8 bases. This CDR3 spans 18 amino acids. Germline lookup yields CDR1 MNHEY and CDR2 SVGEGT. The ends lost 2 bases at V and 0 bases at J; junction bases unmatched: 12. The CDR3 spells CASSYHLDRTGSSYEQYV. The CDR3 nucleotides are TGTGCCAGCAGTTACCACCTTGACAGGACAGGGAGCTCCTACGAGCAGTACGTC.

This clonotype was found a few times. The chain employs TRBV12-3 or TRBV12-4 and TRBJ1-1; D is uncertain. The CDR3 extends over 12 amino acids. V was clipped by 0 bases and J by 6 bases, with 5 bases between them. The CDR3 region is CASSLAQPEAFF. CDR3 DNA: TGTGCCAGCAGTTTAGCCCAGCCTGAAGCTTTCTTT.

The gene calls are TRBV11-3 and TRBJ1-1; D gene ambiguous. There are 13 residues in the CDR3. Germline V gene data show CDR1 as SGHNT and CDR2 as YENEEA. V dropped 3 bases and J dropped 4 bases, with 9 bases sitting between them. CDR3 loop: CASSFTASTEAFF. CDR3 nucleotides: TGTGCCAGCAGCTTCACAGCGTCCACTGAAGCTTTCTTT.